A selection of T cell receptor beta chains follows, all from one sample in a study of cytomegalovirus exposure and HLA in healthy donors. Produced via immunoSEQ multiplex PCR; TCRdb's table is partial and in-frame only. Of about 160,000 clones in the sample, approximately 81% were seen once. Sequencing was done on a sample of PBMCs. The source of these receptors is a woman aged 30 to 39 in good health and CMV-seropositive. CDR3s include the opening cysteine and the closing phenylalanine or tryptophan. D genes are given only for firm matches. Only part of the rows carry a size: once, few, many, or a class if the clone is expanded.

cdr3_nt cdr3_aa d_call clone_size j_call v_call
TGTGCCAGCAGTGAAGCGCTTCCTGGACAGGGATCCACTTCTAATGAAAAACTGTTTTTT CASSEALPGQGSTSNEKLFF TRBD1 - TRBJ1-4 TRBV2
TGTGCCAGCAGCTTGAGGGGGCGCCACGAGCAGTACTTC CASSLRGRHEQYF TRBD1 - TRBJ2-7 TRBV13
TGTGCCACCAGCAGCCGAGCCAAGACCGGGGAGCTGTTTTTT CATSSRAKTGELFF - - TRBJ2-2 TRBV15
TGTGCCAGCTCACCCCCTAGCGGCCCCAATACGCAGTATTTT CASSPPSGPNTQYF TRBD2 - TRBJ2-3 TRBV18
TGTGCCAGCAGCCAAGGGCAGTCCTACACCGGGGAGCTGTTTTTT CASSQGQSYTGELFF - - TRBJ2-2 TRBV4-2
TGTGCCAGCCGGACAGCTGCTGGAAACACCATATATTTT CASRTAAGNTIYF - - TRBJ1-3 TRBV11-1
TGTGCCAGCAGTTTATCGATAGCGGTGAGCTCCTACGAGCAGTACTTC CASSLSIAVSSYEQYF - - TRBJ2-7 TRBV27
TGCGCCAGCAGAAGTGAGGCGAACACTGAAGCTTTCTTT CASRSEANTEAFF - - TRBJ1-1 TRBV5-1
TGTGCCAGCAGCCAGAACAGGTACGAGCAGTACTTC CASSQNRYEQYF - - TRBJ2-7 TRBV4-2
TGTGCCAGCAGCCCGGAATCAGGCGCGTCCTACGAGCAGTACTTC CASSPESGASYEQYF - - TRBJ2-7 TRBV7-6
TGTGCCAGCAGTCCCCACCCTAGACGGGGGGGCCAAGAGCAGTACTTC CASSPHPRRGGQEQYF TRBD2 - TRBJ2-7 TRBV2
TGTGCCAGCAGCCAACGGACAGGGTTCAATCAGCCCCAGCATTTT CASSQRTGFNQPQHF TRBD1 few TRBJ1-5 TRBV4-2
TGTGCCAGCAGCCCGACAAATTTCGGGCAGTACTTC CASSPTNFGQYF - - TRBJ2-7 TRBV7-9
TGTGCCAGCAGCTTCGACTATCCGGGATTAAGTAATTCACCCCTCCACTTT CASSFDYPGLSNSPLHF - - TRBJ1-6 TRBV5-4
TGTGCCAGCAGCTTAGTCGTAGCTAGCGGGGGATACAATGAGCAGTTCTTC CASSLVVASGGYNEQFF TRBD2 - TRBJ2-1 TRBV7-3
TGCGCCAGCAGCTTTTTCAGTACCAACACTGAAGCTTTCTTT CASSFFSTNTEAFF - - TRBJ1-1 TRBV5-1
TGTGCCAGCAGGAAACAGACAAAGACCGGGGAGCTGTTTTTT CASRKQTKTGELFF - - TRBJ2-2 TRBV2
TGTGCCAGCAGCCTCCCCAATTCACCCCTCCACTTT CASSLPNSPLHF - few TRBJ1-6 TRBV5-4
TGTGCCAGCAGCCCCGGGACTAGCACAGATACGCAGTATTTT CASSPGTSTDTQYF - - TRBJ2-3 TRBV7-3
TGTGCCAGCAGCTTGGGTAGCGGGGGGGAAAACATTCAGTACTTC CASSLGSGGENIQYF TRBD2 - TRBJ2-4 TRBV11-3
TGTGCCAGCAGCGTAGGAGGAGGGGGCTACACCTTC CASSVGGGGYTF - - TRBJ1-2 TRBV9
TGTGCCAGCAGCTCCCGTTACCAAGAGACCCAGTACTTC CASSSRYQETQYF - once TRBJ2-5 TRBV5-4
TGCGCCAGCAGTGGACCGGGGTCTGAAGCTTTCTTT CASSGPGSEAFF - - TRBJ1-1 TRBV4-1
TGTGCCAGCAGCTTACAGGACAGGGCGGGTGGCTACACCTTC CASSLQDRAGGYTF TRBD1 - TRBJ1-2 TRBV9
TGTGCCAGCAGAGCCTCAGGGAATGGGTTGGAGACCCAGTACTTC CASRASGNGLETQYF - - TRBJ2-5 TRBV2
TGTGCCAGCAGCTTAGGCTTACAGGCAATGAACACTGAAGCTTTCTTT CASSLGLQAMNTEAFF - - TRBJ1-1 TRBV13
TGCGCCAGCAGCTCGTTGGGCGGGGGCACAGATACGCAGTATTTT CASSSLGGGTDTQYF - once TRBJ2-3 TRBV5-1
TGTGCCAGCGGCGGACAGGGGGCAGGGGAGCTGTTTTTT CASGGQGAGELFF TRBD1 - TRBJ2-2 TRBV11-2
TGTGCCAGCAGTGTAACAGGGAGCAATCAGCCCCAGCATTTT CASSVTGSNQPQHF - - TRBJ1-5 TRBV27
TGTGCCAGCAGCACCAGACAGGGGGCAACTTTGGGCGGGGAGCTGTTTTTT CASSTRQGATLGGELFF TRBD1 - TRBJ2-2 TRBV7-2
TGCGCCAGCAGCCATGGTGCGGGACAGGGTCGCGAGACCCAGTACTTC CASSHGAGQGRETQYF TRBD1 once TRBJ2-5 TRBV4-1
TGTGCCAGCAGCCACCAACGGGGGGCGGGAGAGACCCAGTACTTC CASSHQRGAGETQYF - - TRBJ2-5 TRBV7-2
TGTGCCACCAGCAGTCCGGGACAGGGTATCCTCTACGAGCAGTACTTC CATSSPGQGILYEQYF TRBD1 - TRBJ2-7 TRBV15
TGCGCCAGCAGCCGCCAGGAACTCTCTGGAAACACCATATATTTT CASSRQELSGNTIYF - - TRBJ1-3 TRBV4-3
TGCGCCAGCAGCCGCCGGGACACTTCGAACACCGGGGAGCTGTTTTTT CASSRRDTSNTGELFF - - TRBJ2-2 TRBV4-3
TGTGCCAGCTGGACTATGAGGTACCAAGAGACCCAGTACTTC CASWTMRYQETQYF - - TRBJ2-5 TRBV6-1
TGTGCCAGTAACACCATGACAGGGGTCGATCATGAGCAGTTCTTC CASNTMTGVDHEQFF TRBD1 - TRBJ2-1 TRBV5-4
TGTGCCAGCAGCCAAGATGGGAGCTCCTACGAGCAGTACTTC CASSQDGSSYEQYF - - TRBJ2-7 TRBV4-2
TGCGCCAGCAGCTTCGGGGGGGTTGGTTACAATGAGCAGTTCTTC CASSFGGVGYNEQFF TRBD2 - TRBJ2-1 TRBV5-1
TGTGCCAGCTCCCTCAACAGGAACACTGAAGCTTTCTTT CASSLNRNTEAFF - - TRBJ1-1 TRBV18
TGTGCCAGCAGCTTAACTGGGCAATTCCAAGAGACCCAGTACTTC CASSLTGQFQETQYF - - TRBJ2-5 TRBV7-2
TGCGCCAGCAGCTCGTCTGGGACAGCGAATTCACCCCTCCACTTT CASSSSGTANSPLHF TRBD1 - TRBJ1-6 TRBV5-1
TGTGCCAGCAACCTAGACAGGGGTAGGACTGAAGCTTTCTTT CASNLDRGRTEAFF TRBD1 - TRBJ1-1 TRBV6-1
TGTGCCAGCCATGGACTAGCGGGGGTCCTCCCGGAGGATGAGCAGTTCTTC CASHGLAGVLPEDEQFF TRBD2 - TRBJ2-1 TRBV7-9
TGTGCCAGTAGTATCGGAGGGGCCCTAAACTCTGGAAACACCATATATTTT CASSIGGALNSGNTIYF - - TRBJ1-3 TRBV19
TGTGCCAGCAGTTCACCGGGACAGGGTACAGATACGCAGTATTTT CASSSPGQGTDTQYF TRBD1 once TRBJ2-3 TRBV2
TGTGCCAGCAGAAGGGGGAAACCTAATGAAAAACTGTTTTTT CASRRGKPNEKLFF - - TRBJ1-4 TRBV6-5
TGTGCCAGCAGGGCCGGGACAGGGGGCGGAACCGGGGAGCTGTTTTTT CASRAGTGGGTGELFF TRBD1 - TRBJ2-2 TRBV7-2
TGTGCCAGCAGCGAGATGCGCAGGGCGGACACCATATATTTT CASSEMRRADTIYF - few TRBJ1-3 TRBV11-2
TGTGCCAGCAGCTACTCGGGAAACACCATATATTTT CASSYSGNTIYF - - TRBJ1-3 TRBV5-6
TGTGCCAGCAGCTTCTCAGATACGCAGTATTTT CASSFSDTQYF - - TRBJ2-3 TRBV6-5
TGTGCCACCAGCAGAGGGCCGGACAGAAGCACAGATACGCAGTATTTT CATSRGPDRSTDTQYF - - TRBJ2-3 TRBV15
TGCGCCAGCAGCCAAGACAGCGGCAGAGGAGCTTTCTTT CASSQDSGRGAFF - - TRBJ1-1 TRBV4-3
TGTGCCAGCAGTTCTAGAAGGGACAGATCCTACGAGCAGTACTTC CASSSRRDRSYEQYF TRBD1 - TRBJ2-7 TRBV28
TGCAGCGCCCCCCGGGACTTAACCGGGGAGCTGTTTTTT CSAPRDLTGELFF - - TRBJ2-2 TRBV29-1
TGCGCCAGCAGCGCTACGACAGGGATGAACACTGAAGCTTTCTTT CASSATTGMNTEAFF TRBD1 - TRBJ1-1 TRBV5-1
TGTGCCAGCAGCCCTCTGGGCAGGGTCTACGAGCAGTACTTC CASSPLGRVYEQYF - - TRBJ2-7 TRBV5-4
TGTGCCAGTAAAGACAGGGGCGGATATAGCAATCAGCCCCAGCATTTT CASKDRGGYSNQPQHF TRBD1 - TRBJ1-5 TRBV19
TGCGCCAGCAGCCAAGGTCCGGGTCGGGAGGAGACCCAGTACTTC CASSQGPGREETQYF - - TRBJ2-5 TRBV4-1
TGTGCCAGCAGTTTCGATTCCCGCTTGAGTTACGAGCAGTACTTC CASSFDSRLSYEQYF - - TRBJ2-7 TRBV27